These 24 T cell receptor beta chains originate from one sample sequenced in a study of CD8 T cells in ankylosing spondylitis. Study outcomes and limitations: Within ankylosing spondylitis blood, a TCR beta motif made up of seven or eight highly homologous variants appeared to be characteristic.

TCRdb reanalysed the 5' RACE reads using MiXCR and keeps one entry per CDR3 protein. There are about 750,000 distinct CDR3 sequences in the sample; roughly 19% occur only once, and under 20% lies in the top ten. These TCRs are of unknown antigen specificity. Specimen: blood, either unsorted or a sorted T cell fraction (not recorded which). These receptors were collected from a male donor with ankylosing spondylitis.

CDR3 amino acids: CASTRGGREQYF. The CDR3 bases are TGTGCCAGCACACGGGGGGGCAGGGAGCAGTACTTC. The chain links TRBV28 to TRBJ2-7; TRBD2 aligns across 8 bases. CDR1 and CDR2 from the germline V gene are MDHEN and SYDVKM. The J segment lost 7 bases and the V segment lost 7 bases, leaving 6 bases of the junction unmatched. This CDR3 has 12 amino acids.

V usage is TRBV12-3 or TRBV12-4 and J usage is TRBJ1-1; maybe TRBD1 (5 bases). The germline V and J ends were trimmed by 5 bases and 0 bases, with 28 bases remaining between them. This CDR3 has 20 residues. The CDR3 is CASSKNNLIRDSIMNTEAFF. The CDR3 DNA is TGTGCCAGCAGTAAAAACAATCTAATAAGAGACAGCATTATGAACACTGAAGCTTTCTTT.

In this sample, this clonotype turned up a few times. The chain combines TRBV12-3 or TRBV12-4 with TRBJ1-3; 10 nucleotides agree with TRBD1. With V trimmed by 1 base and J by 4 bases, 4 bases remained unmatched. This CDR3 has 16 amino acids. The CDR3 DNA follows: TGTGCCAGCAGTTTAGGGGGACAGGGGCACGGAAACACCATATATTTT. Translating it yields CASSLGGQGHGNTIYF.

This clonotype has a count of ten or more. V and J are TRBV29-1 and TRBJ2-4; 9 nucleotides agree with TRBD1. This CDR3 spans 13 amino acids. Trimming took 6 bases from V and 2 from J; bases not matched to a gene: 2. Germline loops: CDR1 SQVTM, CDR2 ANQGSEA. CDR3 nucleotide sequence: TGCAGCGTGGGACAGGGTTCCAAAAACATTCAGTACTTC. Translation: CSVGQGSKNIQYF.

This clonotype was recorded at least ten times. The chain employs TRBV12-3 or TRBV12-4 and TRBJ1-5; D is ambiguous. V lost 3 bases and J 6 bases, leaving 6 bases between the germline ends. CDR3 length equals 12 residues. The CDR3 DNA reads TGTGCCAGCAGTTTTTCAGTTCAGCCCCAGCATTTT. Translation gives CASSFSVQPQHF.

This clonotype has more than one count but fewer than ten. This rearrangement joins TRBV4-2 to TRBJ1-2; no clear D. V was pared by 0 bases and J by 3 bases, with 11 bases between. Germline V CDR1 and CDR2: LGHNA, YNFKEQ. This CDR3 has 15 residues. The CDR3 DNA reads TGTGCCAGCAGCCAAGAAGGGAGATCAGACTATGGCTACACCTTC. Translated: CASSQEGRSDYGYTF.

The chain couples TRBV12-3 or TRBV12-4 to TRBJ2-2; D may be TRBD1 (6 bases). Trimming pared 5 bases from V and 2 bases from J, leaving 12 bases between. This CDR3 has 15 residues. The CDR3 sequence is CASSGGQPNTGELFF. CDR3 in DNA: TGTGCCAGCAGTGGCGGACAGCCCAACACCGGGGAGCTGTTTTTT.

The chain combines TRBV20-1 with TRBJ2-1, with a possible D match to TRBD2 (6 bases). The V end lost 3 bases, the J end lost 0 bases, and 24 bases lay between the germline ends. Germline CDR1 is DFQATT and CDR2 is SNEGSKA (reference sequence). CDR3 length equals 19 residues. CDR3 sequence reads: CSASTPLPSATSSYNEQFF. The CDR3 nucleotides read TGCAGTGCTAGTACCCCCCTCCCTAGCGCAACAAGCTCCTACAATGAGCAGTTCTTC.

This chain connects TRBV27 to TRBJ1-1; maybe TRBD1 (6 bases). Germline V gives CDR1 MNHEY, CDR2 SMNVEV (reference sequence). V lost 5 bases and J 1 base, leaving 17 bases between the germline ends. This CDR3 spans 16 amino acids. The CDR3 coding sequence is TGTGCCAGCAGTGCATTAACAGGGTTCGAGAACACTGAAGCTTTCTTT. This gives the protein CASSALTGFENTEAFF.

This chain connects TRBV6-1 to TRBJ1-1; D unclear. CDR1 and CDR2 (germline): MNHNS, SASEGT. The CDR3 extends over 13 amino acids. The V and J ends lost 8 bases and 6 bases respectively, with 16 bases between them. CDR3 in amino acids: CASGGPVGPEAFF. As DNA, the CDR3 is TGTGCCAGCGGTGGACCGGTCGGCCCTGAAGCTTTCTTT.

This clonotype was detected only a few times. The chain employs TRBV6-5 and TRBJ1-5; D is possibly TRBD1 (6 bases). The V end was cut by 2 bases, the J end by 4 bases, with 9 bases between. The CDR3 is 14 amino acids. Germline CDR1 MNHEY, CDR2 SVGAGI. The CDR3 is CASSYGQFNQPQHF. The DNA of the CDR3 is TGTGCCAGCAGTTACGGACAGTTTAATCAGCCCCAGCATTTT.

This clonotype was picked up many times. The chain employs TRBV4-2 and TRBJ1-4; D gene ambiguous. The germline V and J ends were trimmed by 0 bases and 0 bases, with 5 bases remaining between them. Germline V gene data show CDR1 as LGHNA and CDR2 as YNFKEQ. This CDR3 has 15 amino acids. CDR3 in DNA: TGTGCCAGCAGCCAAGAAGGCTCAACTAATGAAAAACTGTTTTTT. Encoded protein: CASSQEGSTNEKLFF.

Notes on this clonotype: One junction end does not reproduce the germline sequence, and a read error may be involved. V is TRBV7-3 and J is TRBJ2-2, with TRBD2 matching 7 bases. CDR3 length: 15 residues. The germline V gene encodes CDR1 SGHTA and CDR2 FQGTGA. CDR3 sequence: CANSSPVGGGVELFF. In DNA form, the CDR3 reads TGTGCCAACAGCTCCCCGGTGGGTGGGGGGGTGGAGCTGTTTTTT.

V gene TRBV20-1 combines with J gene TRBJ1-5, with 9 bases matching TRBD1. The CDR3 contains 15 residues. V trimming: 3 bases; J trimming: 5 bases; junction bases outside the gene matches: 8. Germline lookup yields CDR1 DFQATT and CDR2 SNEGSKA (reference sequence). The CDR3, as DNA: TGCAGTGCTAGCCCCGGGACAGGGTTTCATCAGCCCCAGCATTTT. This gives the protein CSASPGTGFHQPQHF.

The V gene is TRBV4-2, the J gene TRBJ2-1, with a possible D match to TRBD2 (6 bases). Looked up from germline, CDR1 is LGHNA and CDR2 is YNFKEQ. The V and J ends lost 5 bases and 3 bases respectively, with 17 bases between them. CDR3 length equals 16 residues. The CDR3 loop reads CASSADPGGIYNEQFF. CDR3 sequence (DNA): TGTGCCAGCAGCGCGGACCCCGGAGGGATCTACAATGAGCAGTTCTTC.

This clonotype has more than one count but fewer than ten. The chain employs TRBV2 and TRBJ1-1; D is ambiguous. V lost 7 bases to trimming and J lost 0 bases, with 21 bases between them. Germline CDR1 is SNHLY and CDR2 is FYNNEI. The CDR3 spans 17 residues. The CDR3 here is CASIEPYGYFMNTEAFF. The CDR3 nucleotides are TGTGCCAGCATCGAACCATACGGGTATTTCATGAACACTGAAGCTTTCTTT.

The V and J genes are TRBV11-2 and TRBJ2-7, with 7 bases matching TRBD1. Germline CDR1 and CDR2: SGHAT and FQNNGV. The trim removed 1 base at V and 1 base at J, leaving 4 bases unmatched. The CDR3 contains 15 residues. The CDR3 loop is CASSLVQGKSYEQYF. The DNA for the CDR3 is TGTGCCAGCAGCTTAGTACAGGGGAAATCCTACGAGCAGTACTTC.

This clonotype has just a few counts. This chain connects TRBV20-1 to TRBJ2-2; 7 positions match TRBD2. CDR3 size: 15 residues. Germline V gene sequence: CDR1 DFQATT, CDR2 SNEGSKA (reference sequence). V shed 2 bases and J 6 bases; nucleotides not matched to a gene: 9. CDR3 nucleotide sequence: TGCAGTGCTAGACGGACTAGGGGCGGCGCCGGGGAGCTGTTTTTT. This codes for CSARRTRGGAGELFF.

The genes are TRBV12-3 or TRBV12-4 and TRBJ1-1; 8 nucleotides align to TRBD1. The CDR3 is 14 amino acids. Germline trimming cut 6 bases from V and 1 base from J; bases unmatched to any gene: 4. This CDR3 is CASRMTGANTEAFF. The CDR3 bases are TGTGCCAGCAGAATGACAGGGGCGAACACTGAAGCTTTCTTT.

This clonotype was recorded a few times. The gene calls are TRBV12-3 or TRBV12-4 and TRBJ1-2, with TRBD1 identical over 12 bases. The CDR3 is made up of 16 amino acids. With 5 bases clipped from V and 7 bases from J, the junction kept 11 bases outside the gene matches. The CDR3 region is CASSMTGQGASLGYTF. The CDR3 DNA reads as TGTGCCAGCAGTATGACGGGACAGGGGGCCTCGCTTGGCTACACCTTC.

The chain recombines TRBV27 with TRBJ2-5; D ambiguous. Trimming pared 0 bases from V and 2 bases from J, leaving 13 bases between. This CDR3 spans 16 amino acids. In germline, CDR1 is MNHEY, CDR2 SMNVEV (reference sequence). The CDR3 DNA sequence: TGTGCCAGCAGTTTATCTTCTGGTCTGGGACAAGAGACCCAGTACTTC. It encodes CASSLSSGLGQETQYF.

The chain has TRBV9 and TRBJ2-7; the match to TRBD2 covers 11 bases. Germline-derived CDR1 and CDR2 are SGDLS and YYNGEE. This CDR3 comprises 15 residues. With V trimmed by 4 bases and J by 5 bases, 8 bases remained unmatched. As DNA, the CDR3 is TGTGCCAGCAGCCTCTTAGCGGGAGGGCCCCACGAGCAGTACTTC. As protein: CASSLLAGGPHEQYF.

The rearrangement joins TRBV4-1 to TRBJ2-7; 10 bases are a match to TRBD2. Per germline, CDR1 MGHRA and CDR2 YSYEKL. This CDR3 comprises 16 residues. The trim removed 3 bases at V and 3 bases at J, leaving 8 bases unmatched. In DNA form, the CDR3 reads TGCGCCAGCAGCCAGCTAGCGGGAGTGGTCGGCTACGAGCAGTACTTC. It codes for CASSQLAGVVGYEQYF.

The genes are TRBV18 and TRBJ1-2; D perhaps matches TRBD1 (6 bases). CDR3 length: 13 residues. The V gene lost 6 bases and the J gene lost 1 base, with 9 bases spanning the gap. Germline CDR1 is KGHSH and CDR2 is LQKENI. The CDR3 is CASSQGHNYGYTF. The CDR3 DNA reads as TGTGCCAGCTCCCAGGGACATAACTATGGCTACACCTTC. Full variable domain (outside the CDR3, taken from reference TRBV18 and TRBJ1-2): NAGVMQNPRHLVRRRGQEARLRCSPMKGHSHVYWYRQLPEEGLKFMVYLQKENIIDESGMPKERFSAEFPKEGPSILRIQQVVRGDSAAYFCASSQGHNYGYTFGSGTRLTVV.